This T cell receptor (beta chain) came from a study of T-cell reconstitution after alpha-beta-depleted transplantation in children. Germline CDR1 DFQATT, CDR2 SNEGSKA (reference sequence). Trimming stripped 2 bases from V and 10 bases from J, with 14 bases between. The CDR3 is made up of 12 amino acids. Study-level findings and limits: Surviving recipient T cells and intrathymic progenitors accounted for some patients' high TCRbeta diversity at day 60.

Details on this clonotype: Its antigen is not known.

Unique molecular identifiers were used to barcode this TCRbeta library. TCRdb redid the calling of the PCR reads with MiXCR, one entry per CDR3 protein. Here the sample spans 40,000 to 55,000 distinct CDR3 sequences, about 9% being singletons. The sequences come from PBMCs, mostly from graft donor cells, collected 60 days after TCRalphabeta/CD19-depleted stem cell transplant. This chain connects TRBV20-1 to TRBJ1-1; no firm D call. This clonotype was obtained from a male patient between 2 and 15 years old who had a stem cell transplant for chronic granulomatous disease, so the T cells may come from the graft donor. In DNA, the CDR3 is TGCAGTGCTAGACTAGGCGCCGCTGGAGCTTTCTTT. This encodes CSARLGAAGAFF.